A selection of T cell receptor beta chains follows, all from one sample in a study of cytomegalovirus exposure and HLA in healthy donors. This table comes from immunoSEQ multiplex PCR, and its TCRdb copy is limited to in-frame clones, with some not included. Of more than 110,000 clones in the sample, roughly 93% are singletons; the top ten hold approximately 2%. The sequencing sample was made of PBMCs. The receptors were sampled from a man aged 18 to 35 in good health and CMV-seropositive. CDR3s include the opening cysteine and the closing phenylalanine or tryptophan. The order of the fields is V gene, clone size, D gene, J gene, CDR3 DNA, CDR3 protein. The D gene is left open where the match is weak. Rows give clone size only sometimes, using once, few, many, or a class for an expanded clone.

v_gene: TRBV2
abundance: once
d_gene: -
j_gene: TRBJ2-5
CDR3nt: TGTGCCAGCAGTGAATCGGCCCGGGAGGAGACCCAGTACTTC
CDR3aa: CASSESAREETQYF

v_gene: TRBV7-2
abundance: -
d_gene: -
j_gene: TRBJ1-2
CDR3nt: TGTGCCAGCAGCGGACAGTCTTTTGTCTATGGCTACACCTTC
CDR3aa: CASSGQSFVYGYTF

v_gene: TRBV6-5
abundance: -
d_gene: -
j_gene: TRBJ1-1
CDR3nt: TGTGCCAGCAGTTACTTAGAGGACACTGAAGCTTTCTTT
CDR3aa: CASSYLEDTEAFF

v_gene: TRBV12-5
abundance: -
d_gene: TRBD1
j_gene: TRBJ2-2
CDR3nt: TGTGCTAGTGGCGAGGACAGGGTATTGGACACCGGGGAGCTGTTTTTT
CDR3aa: CASGEDRVLDTGELFF

v_gene: TRBV5-1
abundance: -
d_gene: -
j_gene: TRBJ2-3
CDR3nt: TGCGCCAGCAGGGAGGGCGGCACAGATACGCAGTATTTT
CDR3aa: CASREGGTDTQYF

v_gene: TRBV7-9
abundance: once
d_gene: -
j_gene: TRBJ2-3
CDR3nt: TGTGCCAGCAGCCCGGTCCCAGATACGCAGTATTTT
CDR3aa: CASSPVPDTQYF

v_gene: TRBV5-1
abundance: -
d_gene: -
j_gene: TRBJ2-3
CDR3nt: TGCGCCAGCAGCTTGGGGTCAGGTCTAACAGATACGCAGTATTTT
CDR3aa: CASSLGSGLTDTQYF

v_gene: TRBV28
abundance: -
d_gene: -
j_gene: TRBJ1-2
CDR3nt: TGTGCCATCAGAGCCCGTGGAGGGTACTATGGCTACACCTTC
CDR3aa: CAIRARGGYYGYTF

v_gene: TRBV5-6
abundance: -
d_gene: TRBD2
j_gene: TRBJ2-2
CDR3nt: TGTGCCAGCAACGCGGGAGAGGAGACCGGGGAGCTGTTTTTT
CDR3aa: CASNAGEETGELFF

v_gene: TRBV2
abundance: -
d_gene: -
j_gene: TRBJ2-5
CDR3nt: TGTGCCAGCAGTGGGCGGGATACTTACCAAGAGACCCAGTACTTC
CDR3aa: CASSGRDTYQETQYF

v_gene: TRBV7-9
abundance: -
d_gene: TRBD1
j_gene: TRBJ1-4
CDR3nt: TGTGCCAGCAGCTTGGACAGGGAGGGAGAAAAACTGTTTTTT
CDR3aa: CASSLDREGEKLFF

v_gene: TRBV5-1
abundance: -
d_gene: -
j_gene: TRBJ2-7
CDR3nt: TGCGCCAGCAGCTTGGGGCCAGGCACCTACGAGCAGTACTTC
CDR3aa: CASSLGPGTYEQYF

v_gene: TRBV27
abundance: -
d_gene: TRBD1
j_gene: TRBJ2-5
CDR3nt: TGTGCCAGCAGTTCCGGGACAGAAGAGACCCAGTACTTC
CDR3aa: CASSSGTEETQYF

v_gene: TRBV30
abundance: -
d_gene: -
j_gene: TRBJ2-1
CDR3nt: TGTGCCTGGAGTGTAGTTCGGCTAGTTCGTGGCAATGAGCAGTTCTTC
CDR3aa: CAWSVVRLVRGNEQFF

v_gene: TRBV15
abundance: once
d_gene: -
j_gene: TRBJ2-6
CDR3nt: TGTGCCACCAGCAGAGATCAGCCAGGGATTGGTGGGGCCAACGTCCTGACTTTC
CDR3aa: CATSRDQPGIGGANVLTF

v_gene: TRBV11-2
abundance: -
d_gene: TRBD2
j_gene: TRBJ2-3
CDR3nt: TGTGCCAGCAGCCTAGTGGGACTAGCGGTCACAGATACGCAGTATTTT
CDR3aa: CASSLVGLAVTDTQYF

v_gene: TRBV5-4
abundance: once
d_gene: -
j_gene: TRBJ2-3
CDR3nt: TGTGCCAGCAGCTCAGGATCCACAGATACGCAGTATTTT
CDR3aa: CASSSGSTDTQYF

v_gene: TRBV7-6
abundance: -
d_gene: TRBD2
j_gene: TRBJ2-1
CDR3nt: TGTGCCAGCAGCCCCGGGACTAGCGGTTACAATGAGCAGTTCTTC
CDR3aa: CASSPGTSGYNEQFF

v_gene: TRBV29-1
abundance: -
d_gene: TRBD2
j_gene: TRBJ2-3
CDR3nt: TGCAGCGGGGGGACTAGCGGGGATACGCAGTATTTT
CDR3aa: CSGGTSGDTQYF

v_gene: TRBV5-1
abundance: -
d_gene: TRBD1
j_gene: TRBJ1-5
CDR3nt: TGCGCCAGCAGCTCAGGGGGCGCAGATCAGCCCCAGCATTTT
CDR3aa: CASSSGGADQPQHF

v_gene: TRBV5-1
abundance: -
d_gene: -
j_gene: TRBJ1-4
CDR3nt: TGCGCCAGCAGCTTGGCTGGACTGGGATTTACTGCAACTAATGAAAAACTGTTTTTT
CDR3aa: CASSLAGLGFTATNEKLFF

v_gene: TRBV7-3
abundance: -
d_gene: TRBD1
j_gene: TRBJ2-7
CDR3nt: TGTGCCAGCAGCCCTACAGGGGGGACTGCGTCCTACGAGCAGTACTTC
CDR3aa: CASSPTGGTASYEQYF

v_gene: TRBV5-1
abundance: -
d_gene: TRBD2
j_gene: TRBJ2-1
CDR3nt: TGCGCCAGCAGACCGCACTTAGCGGGAGACGAGCAGTTCTTC
CDR3aa: CASRPHLAGDEQFF

v_gene: TRBV7-6
abundance: -
d_gene: TRBD2
j_gene: TRBJ2-1
CDR3nt: TGTGCCAGCAGCAATCCATCCAGCGGGAATTACAATGAGCAGTTCTTC
CDR3aa: CASSNPSSGNYNEQFF

v_gene: TRBV19
abundance: -
d_gene: TRBD1
j_gene: TRBJ2-1
CDR3nt: TGTGCCAGTAGTGTGGGACAGGGTAGAGAATCCTACAATGAGCAGTTCTTC
CDR3aa: CASSVGQGRESYNEQFF

v_gene: TRBV25-1
abundance: once
d_gene: -
j_gene: TRBJ1-1
CDR3nt: TGTGCCAGCAGGGTCGAGATGAACACTGAAGCTTTCTTT
CDR3aa: CASRVEMNTEAFF

v_gene: TRBV6-1
abundance: -
d_gene: -
j_gene: TRBJ2-7
CDR3nt: TGTGCCAGCGGCTTTTCCTACGAGCAGTACTTC
CDR3aa: CASGFSYEQYF

v_gene: TRBV6-4
abundance: -
d_gene: TRBD1
j_gene: TRBJ2-1
CDR3nt: TGTGCCAGCAGTGACTCTGCAGCGGTTTCAGGGGGCAATGAGCAGTTCTTC
CDR3aa: CASSDSAAVSGGNEQFF

v_gene: TRBV2
abundance: -
d_gene: -
j_gene: TRBJ1-4
CDR3nt: TGTGCCAGCAGTGAAGGGGGCTTAAATGAAAAACTGTTTTTT
CDR3aa: CASSEGGLNEKLFF

v_gene: TRBV19
abundance: -
d_gene: TRBD1
j_gene: TRBJ1-5
CDR3nt: TGTGCCAGTAGTCTACAGGGGAATCAGCCCCAGCATTTT
CDR3aa: CASSLQGNQPQHF

v_gene: TRBV28
abundance: -
d_gene: -
j_gene: TRBJ1-2
CDR3nt: TGTGCCAGCAGGAAGGCGGGTGGAGGCTACACCTTC
CDR3aa: CASRKAGGGYTF

v_gene: TRBV5-1
abundance: -
d_gene: -
j_gene: TRBJ2-7
CDR3nt: TGCGCCAGCAGCTCCTTACTACTTCGGAGGTACGAGCAGTACTTC
CDR3aa: CASSSLLLRRYEQYF

v_gene: TRBV7-9
abundance: -
d_gene: TRBD2
j_gene: TRBJ2-1
CDR3nt: TGTGCCAGCAGCTTGGCCCTAGCGGGAGTTTACAATGAGCAGTTCTTC
CDR3aa: CASSLALAGVYNEQFF

v_gene: TRBV11-2
abundance: -
d_gene: -
j_gene: TRBJ2-7
CDR3nt: TGTGCCAGCAGCTTCACAGGGAAAACCTACGAGCAGTACTTC
CDR3aa: CASSFTGKTYEQYF

v_gene: TRBV5-4
abundance: -
d_gene: TRBD1
j_gene: TRBJ2-5
CDR3nt: TGTGCCAGCAGCCCCAGACAGGGCGAGAAAGAGACCCAGTACTTC
CDR3aa: CASSPRQGEKETQYF

v_gene: TRBV19
abundance: -
d_gene: -
j_gene: TRBJ2-1
CDR3nt: TGTGCCAGTAGTATAGTCGGGGATCCCTCCTACAATGAGCAGTTCTTC
CDR3aa: CASSIVGDPSYNEQFF

v_gene: TRBV11-3
abundance: -
d_gene: -
j_gene: TRBJ2-1
CDR3nt: TGTGCCAGCAGCTTAGGGACAGAAAGGTCCAATGAGCAGTTCTTC
CDR3aa: CASSLGTERSNEQFF

v_gene: TRBV7-9
abundance: -
d_gene: -
j_gene: TRBJ1-4
CDR3nt: TGTGCCAGCTTAGATGCAACTAATGAAAAACTGTTTTTT
CDR3aa: CASLDATNEKLFF

v_gene: TRBV5-1
abundance: -
d_gene: TRBD2
j_gene: TRBJ2-1
CDR3nt: TGCGCCAGCTCTGGGACTAGTCCGATTGAGCAGTTCTTC
CDR3aa: CASSGTSPIEQFF

v_gene: TRBV6-4
abundance: -
d_gene: -
j_gene: TRBJ2-3
CDR3nt: TGTGCCAGCAGTGACCGTGGAGGCGCAGATACGCAGTATTTT
CDR3aa: CASSDRGGADTQYF

v_gene: TRBV28
abundance: -
d_gene: TRBD1
j_gene: TRBJ1-2
CDR3nt: TGTGCCAGCAGTCGGGACAGGAAGATACCTATGGACTATGGCTACACCTTC
CDR3aa: CASSRDRKIPMDYGYTF

v_gene: TRBV7-2
abundance: -
d_gene: TRBD2
j_gene: TRBJ2-7
CDR3nt: TGTGCCAGCAGCTTAGCGGGGACTAGCGGGGGTTACGAGCAGTACTTC
CDR3aa: CASSLAGTSGGYEQYF

v_gene: TRBV5-4
abundance: -
d_gene: -
j_gene: TRBJ2-6
CDR3nt: TGTGCCAGCAGCCCAGGGGGGAGCTCTGGGGCCAACGTCCTGACTTTC
CDR3aa: CASSPGGSSGANVLTF

v_gene: TRBV7-7
abundance: -
d_gene: TRBD1
j_gene: TRBJ2-2
CDR3nt: TGTGCCAGCAGCTCATTAATCGGGACAGGGGCCACCGGGGAGCTGTTTTTT
CDR3aa: CASSSLIGTGATGELFF